This T cell receptor beta chain was sequenced during a study of Graves' ophthalmopathy and Graves' hyperthyroidism. Study information: The authors collected peripheral blood at initial diagnosis, before any treatment.

This clonotype was counted many times. The CDR3 sequence is 15 residues long. V dropped 5 bases and J dropped 5 bases, with 18 bases sitting between them. Orbital computed tomography, thyroid ultrasound, TRAb, serum thyroxine and clinical symptoms formed the basis of diagnosis. RNA transcripts served as template for amplifying TCR beta CDR3 sequences. RT-PCR in the first round used HTBI primers; a second-round multiplex PCR followed. TCRdb used MiXCR to reprocess the multiplex PCR reads, holding one entry per CDR3 protein. The table includes just over 600,000 distinct CDR3 sequences, 22% detected once.

Sequenced material: peripheral blood. The chain is built from TRBV12-3 or TRBV12-4 and TRBJ1-1; a possible D gene is TRBD1 (5 bases). The TCR comes from a woman in her late teens or twenties with stable Graves' hyperthyroidism. Some clones in this sample may be carry-over from other donors' samples. The CDR3 coding sequence is TGTGCCAGCAGTCCCGGACACTCCCCAGGGACTGAAGCTTTCTTT. As protein: CASSPGHSPGTEAFF.